A selection of T cell receptor beta chains follows, all from one sample in a study of long-term antiretroviral therapy in people with HIV. Generated by immunoSEQ multiplex PCR, the TCRdb table keeps only in-frame clones and is missing some. Here the sample spans some 21,000 clones, roughly 80% being singletons. The sample here was unsorted PBMCs, taken 0.2 years after starting antiretroviral therapy. The receptors come from a woman in her twenties or thirties with HIV. CDR3s include the opening cysteine and the closing phenylalanine or tryptophan. A D gene is named only where the DNA matches it firmly. Size tells how often a clone was seen (once, few, many) or the class of an expanded clone, and some rows leave it out.

j_call,d_call,v_call,clone_size,cdr3_length,cdr3_aa,cdr3_nt
TRBJ2-1,TRBD1,TRBV5-8,.,15,CASRAGTALYIEQFF,TGTGCCAGCAGGGCCGGGACAGCCCTGTATATTGAGCAGTTCTTC
TRBJ2-2,.,TRBV7-7,few,14,CASSSAGLAGELFF,TGTGCCAGCAGCTCAGCAGGGTTGGCCGGGGAGCTGTTTTTT
TRBJ2-4,TRBD2,TRBV5-6,.,16,CASSLWRGGYQNIQYF,TGTGCCAGCAGCTTGTGGCGGGGGGGATATCAAAACATTCAGTACTTC
TRBJ1-6,TRBD1,TRBV7-2,once,15,CASSVAQGTNSPLHF,TGTGCCAGCAGCGTCGCACAGGGGACTAATTCACCCCTCCACTTT
TRBJ2-1,TRBD2,TRBV7-6,.,16,CASSSLAGGPWNEQFF,TGTGCCAGCAGCTCACTAGCGGGGGGGCCGTGGAATGAGCAGTTCTTC
TRBJ2-1,.,TRBV29-1,.,10,CSVDVAEQFF,TGCAGCGTGGACGTAGCTGAGCAGTTCTTC
TRBJ1-6,TRBD1,TRBV25-1,.,14,CASSWDRGNSPLHF,TGTGCCAGCTCGTGGGACAGGGGGAATTCACCCCTCCACTTT
TRBJ1-2,TRBD1,TRBV10-3,.,12,CAIRRQGYGYTF,TGTGCCATCAGACGACAGGGCTATGGCTACACCTTC
TRBJ1-5,.,TRBV6-1,.,15,CASRPGAYSNQPQHF,TGTGCCAGCAGACCGGGAGCTTATAGCAATCAGCCCCAGCATTTT
TRBJ1-1,TRBD1,TRBV5-6,.,15,CASSWGTGLNTEAFF,TGTGCCAGCAGCTGGGGGACAGGGTTGAACACTGAAGCTTTCTTT
TRBJ2-3,.,TRBV5-4,.,14,CASSLARAGDTQYF,TGTGCCAGCAGCTTGGCGAGGGCTGGGGATACGCAGTATTTT
TRBJ2-5,.,TRBV5-6,.,13,CASSSDSRETQYF,TGTGCCAGCAGCTCGGACTCTCGGGAGACCCAGTACTTC
TRBJ1-2,TRBD1,TRBV5-1,.,16,CASSSSGQGFNYGYTF,TGCGCCAGCAGCTCCTCTGGACAGGGGTTTAACTATGGCTACACCTTC
TRBJ1-5,.,TRBV4-1,.,16,CASSQSPGGENQPQHF,TGCGCCAGCAGCCAGTCGCCCGGGGGGGAAAATCAGCCCCAGCATTTT
TRBJ2-5,.,TRBV6-5,.,14,CASSWTQGKETQYF,TGTGCCAGCAGTTGGACGCAGGGAAAAGAGACCCAGTACTTC
TRBJ1-3,.,TRBV5-1,.,15,CASSLEGGSGNTIYF,TGCGCCAGCAGCCTCGAGGGTGGATCGGGAAACACCATATATTTT
TRBJ2-1,.,TRBV5-1,.,16,CASSLEVAPTFYEQFF,TGCGCCAGCAGCTTGGAGGTAGCTCCGACGTTCTATGAGCAGTTCTTC
TRBJ2-1,TRBD2,TRBV9,once,16,CASSAMTSGIYNEQFF,TGTGCCAGCAGCGCGATGACTAGCGGGATCTACAATGAGCAGTTCTTC
TRBJ1-4,.,TRBV9,once,18,CASSVRTRTLTTNEKLFF,TGTGCCAGCAGCGTCCGGACCCGTACCCTCACAACTAATGAAAAACTGTTTTTT
TRBJ2-3,TRBD1,TRBV14,.,15,CASSLGTGSTDTQYF,TGTGCCAGCAGCCTCGGGACAGGGTCCACAGATACGCAGTATTTT
TRBJ1-5,TRBD1,TRBV5-6,once,16,CASSPSDRGLRQPQHF,TGTGCCAGCAGCCCCTCGGACAGGGGGCTACGGCAGCCCCAGCATTTT
TRBJ1-5,TRBD1,TRBV10-2,.,16,CASTNYRGSGNQPQHF,TGCGCCAGCACTAACTACAGGGGATCGGGCAATCAGCCCCAGCATTTT
TRBJ1-1,.,TRBV6-5,.,15,CASSFRGRGGTEAFF,TGTGCCAGCAGTTTTCGGGGAAGAGGTGGCACTGAAGCTTTCTTT
TRBJ1-2,TRBD1,TRBV6-6,.,15,CASRLSGGYNYGYTF,TGTGCCAGCAGATTATCAGGGGGGTATAACTATGGCTACACCTTC
TRBJ2-2,.,TRBV25-1,.,15,CASSEVRANTGELFF,TGTGCCAGCAGTGAGGTCAGGGCGAACACCGGGGAGCTGTTTTTT
TRBJ1-6,.,TRBV11-2,.,15,CASRTVEGDNSPLHF,TGTGCCAGCAGGACGGTGGAGGGTGATAATTCACCCCTCCACTTT
TRBJ2-4,.,TRBV5-6,.,15,CASSPLGVAKNIQYF,TGTGCCAGCAGCCCCCTCGGGGTAGCCAAAAACATTCAGTACTTC
TRBJ1-2,.,TRBV2,few,12,CASSEGGYGYTF,TGTGCCAGCAGCGAAGGGGGCTATGGCTACACCTTC
TRBJ2-5,TRBD2,TRBV27,.,15,CASSLIAGGRETQYF,TGTGCCAGCAGTTTAATAGCGGGGGGGCGAGAGACCCAGTACTTC
TRBJ1-2,TRBD1,TRBV18,.,16,CASSPAGDRVNYGYTF,TGTGCCAGCTCACCAGCGGGGGACAGAGTAAACTATGGCTACACCTTC
TRBJ1-1,TRBD1,TRBV4-2,.,18,CASSPNPGTGGPNTEAFF,TGTGCCAGCAGCCCCAACCCCGGGACAGGGGGGCCGAACACTGAAGCTTTCTTT